This T cell receptor (beta chain) came from a study of shared clonotypes between healthy human individuals. Background on the study: Serving as donors were a couple of women and a few men, whose ages spanned 18 to 49.

Profiled with immunoSEQ multiplex PCR; TCRdb holds only in-frame clones, not every one. The sample shows around 2.1 million clones, around 95% of them seen only once. Germline assignment: CDR1 SGHRS and CDR2 YFSETQ. The CDR3 spans 18 residues. Trimming left V 4 bases short and J 0 bases short, with 20 bases between. Study findings and constraints: The sharing of roughly 5% of naive CD4 clonotypes was seen across a few donors.

Note on this clone: No antigen is known for it.

The receptor was derived from a man between 18 and 29 years old in good health. The rearrangement joins TRBV5-1 to TRBJ2-4; D may be TRBD2 (5 bases). The specimen sequenced was naive CD4+ T cells sorted from blood. Subset indicated: CD45RA+ positively selected. In nucleotides, the CDR3 is TGCGCCAGCAGCCTCGGGGAGTTGGGTACAGTAGCCAAAAACATTCAGTACTTC. Translation gives CASSLGELGTVAKNIQYF.